Described below is a single TCR beta chain sequence and its context. Its antigen is not known. The CDR3 has 15 residues. V lost 3 bases to trimming and J lost 0 bases; unmatched junction nucleotides: 3. From germline, CDR1 is MNHNS and CDR2 SASEGT. The data stem from a study of lymphopenia after photon versus proton radiotherapy. Whole-study findings and limits: Post-nadir diversity loss with photons came from oligoclonal expansion, particularly CD8+ Temra cells.

Clones were read by immunoSEQ multiplex PCR, and TCRdb kept only the in-frame ones, dropping some. The table lists about 19,000 clones, about 93% of them singletons. The sample in question was peripheral blood, obtained from a patient treated with photon-based radiotherapy. This receptor was identified in a man in his sixties with pancreatic cancer. V gene TRBV6-1 combines with J gene TRBJ1-1; TRBD1 aligns across 8 bases. CDR3 loop: CASSEQGAMNTEAFF. The DNA of the CDR3 is TGTGCCAGCAGTGAGCAGGGGGCAATGAACACTGAAGCTTTCTTT.